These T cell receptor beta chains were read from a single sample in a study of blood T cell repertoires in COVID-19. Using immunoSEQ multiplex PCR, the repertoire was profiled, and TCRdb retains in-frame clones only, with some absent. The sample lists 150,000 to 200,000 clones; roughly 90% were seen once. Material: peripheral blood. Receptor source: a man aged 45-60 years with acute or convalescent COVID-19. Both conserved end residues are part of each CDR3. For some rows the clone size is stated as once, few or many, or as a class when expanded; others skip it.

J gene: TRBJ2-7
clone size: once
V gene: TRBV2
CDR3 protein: CASSDGTGSYEQYF

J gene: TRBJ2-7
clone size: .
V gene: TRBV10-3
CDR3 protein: CAISESFPYEQYF

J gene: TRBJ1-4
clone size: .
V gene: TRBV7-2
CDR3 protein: CASSLVAGVEKLFF

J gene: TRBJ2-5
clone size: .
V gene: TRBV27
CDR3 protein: CASSLTTRGRQETQYF

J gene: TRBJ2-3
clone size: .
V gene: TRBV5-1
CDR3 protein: CASSLNGEPPDTQYF

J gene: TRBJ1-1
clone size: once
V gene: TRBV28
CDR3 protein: CASSLGASNMNTEAFF

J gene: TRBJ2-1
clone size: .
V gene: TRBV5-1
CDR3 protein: CASSQEVSYNEQFF

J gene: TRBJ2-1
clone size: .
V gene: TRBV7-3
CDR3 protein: CASSLGTSGSPHNEQFF

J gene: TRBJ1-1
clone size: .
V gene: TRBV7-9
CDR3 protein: CASRGQLANTEAFF

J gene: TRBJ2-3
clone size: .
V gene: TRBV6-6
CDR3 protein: CASSIQGADTQYF

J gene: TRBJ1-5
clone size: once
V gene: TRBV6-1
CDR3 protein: CASSEAASVLGWEANQPQHF

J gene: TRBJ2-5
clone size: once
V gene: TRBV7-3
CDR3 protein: CASSFLLADSQETQYF

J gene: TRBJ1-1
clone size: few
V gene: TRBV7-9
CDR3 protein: CASSPSGGAGTEAFF

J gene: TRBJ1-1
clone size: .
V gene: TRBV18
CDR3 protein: CASSLGITGATEAFF

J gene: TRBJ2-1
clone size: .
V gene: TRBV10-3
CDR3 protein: CAISDHDDRGNEQFF

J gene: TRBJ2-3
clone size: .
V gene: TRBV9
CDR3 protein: CASSPSTSGLSTDTQYF

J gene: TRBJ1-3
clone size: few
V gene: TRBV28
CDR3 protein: CASSLVVGGSGNTIYF

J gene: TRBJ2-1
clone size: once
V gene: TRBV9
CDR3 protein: CASSVAAGYIEQFF

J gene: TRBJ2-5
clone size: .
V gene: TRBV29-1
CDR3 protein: CSVHRGRETQYF

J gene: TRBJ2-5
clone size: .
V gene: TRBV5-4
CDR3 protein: CASSRGAEGVETQYF

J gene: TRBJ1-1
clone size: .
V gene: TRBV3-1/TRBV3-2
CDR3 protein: CASSQERIANTEAFF

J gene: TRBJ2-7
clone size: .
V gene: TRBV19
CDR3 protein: CASSLTGSYEQYF

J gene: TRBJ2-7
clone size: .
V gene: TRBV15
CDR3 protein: CATSRAGGAYEQYF

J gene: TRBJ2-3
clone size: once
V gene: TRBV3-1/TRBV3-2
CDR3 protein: CASSQDPPSGRPDTQYF

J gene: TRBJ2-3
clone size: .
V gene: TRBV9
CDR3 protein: CASSVAQGHTDTQYF

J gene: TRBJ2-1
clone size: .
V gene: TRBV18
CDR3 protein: CASSRTSGIWEQFF

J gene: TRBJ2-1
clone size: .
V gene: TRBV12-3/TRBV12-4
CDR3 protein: CASSDRAGGQFF

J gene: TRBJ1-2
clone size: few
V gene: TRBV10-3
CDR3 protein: CAISGESRDGYTF

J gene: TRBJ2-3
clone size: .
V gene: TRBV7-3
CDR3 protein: CASSFGPASTDTQYF

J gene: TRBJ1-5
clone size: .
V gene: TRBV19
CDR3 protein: CASGGTGGNQPQHF

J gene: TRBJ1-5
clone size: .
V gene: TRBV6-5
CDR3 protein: CASRDGGGHQPQHF

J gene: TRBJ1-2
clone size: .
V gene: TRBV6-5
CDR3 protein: CASSPGQGAGGYTF

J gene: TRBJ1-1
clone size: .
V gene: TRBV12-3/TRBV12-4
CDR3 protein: CASSAGAKTAFF

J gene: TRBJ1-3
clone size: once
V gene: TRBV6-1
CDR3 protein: CASSEAPQGAGNTIYF

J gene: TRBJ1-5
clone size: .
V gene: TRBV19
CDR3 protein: CASSDYQGLGNQPQHF

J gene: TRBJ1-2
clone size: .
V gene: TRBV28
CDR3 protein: CASSPPGYYGYTF

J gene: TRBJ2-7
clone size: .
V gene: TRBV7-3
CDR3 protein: CASSPRGGRVNEQYF

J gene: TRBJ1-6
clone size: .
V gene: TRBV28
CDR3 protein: CASRAGTAYNSPLHF

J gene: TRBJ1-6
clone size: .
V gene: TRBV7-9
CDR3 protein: CASSLQGQTNSPLHF

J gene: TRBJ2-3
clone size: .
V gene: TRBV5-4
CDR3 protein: CASSPSGRALTDTQYF

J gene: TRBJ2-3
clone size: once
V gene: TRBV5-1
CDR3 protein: CASSLAKPGYSTDTQYF

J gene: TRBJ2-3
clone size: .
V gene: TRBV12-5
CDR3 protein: CASGLVPDGTLEADTQYF

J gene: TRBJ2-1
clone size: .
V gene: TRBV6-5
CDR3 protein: CASSLAGARPNEQFF

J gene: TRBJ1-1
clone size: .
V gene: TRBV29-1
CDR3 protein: CSVKEDPGTEAFF